This TCR beta chain was sequenced in a study of CD8 T cells in ankylosing spondylitis. Study-wide results and limits: What seemed typical of ankylosing spondylitis blood was a TCR beta motif built from roughly 8 highly homologous variants. From matched ankylosing spondylitis synovial fluid, disease-linked clones were reportedly recovered at significantly enriched levels.

The CDR3 consists of 15 residues. CDR1 is DFQATT, CDR2 SNEGSKA, per germline (reference sequence). The V gene end was trimmed by 6 bases and the J gene end by 5 bases; junction bases not matched to a gene: 13. For this clonotype: Its antigen is undetermined. A read error is possible here, since a much larger clone lies one base away.

Library preparation for TCR beta used quantitative 5'-RACE with molecular barcodes. TCRdb reanalysed the 5' RACE reads using MiXCR and keeps one entry per CDR3 protein. In the table there are 200,000 to 250,000 distinct CDR3 sequences, approximately 12% of which are singletons. The sample comprised blood, either unsorted or a sorted T cell fraction (not recorded which). The chain carries TRBV20-1 and TRBJ2-3; TRBD2 matches at 8 bases. The sequence derives from a male donor with ankylosing spondylitis or in good health (not recorded which). CDR3: CSAPVQREYVDTQYF. CDR3 coding DNA: TGCAGTGCCCCCGTACAGCGGGAGTATGTAGATACGCAGTATTTT.